This T cell receptor beta chain is from a study of CD8 T cells in ankylosing spondylitis. Study-wide points: A number of the motif variants had already been described in reactive arthritis synovial fluid and blood. Clones linked to disease were reported to show significant enrichment in matched ankylosing spondylitis synovial fluid.

This clonotype was observed a handful of times. Its antigen remains unidentified. Quantitative 5'-RACE was performed with molecular barcodes, and it yielded the TCR beta libraries. TCRdb re-called the 5' RACE reads with MiXCR, one entry per CDR3 protein. This sample has some 290,000 distinct CDR3 sequences, with around 18% found just once. This CDR3 spans 16 amino acids. Germline V gene lookup returns CDR1 SQVTM and CDR2 ANQGSEA. Losses at the gene ends were 4 bases for V and 5 bases for J; bases not matched to a gene: 11. What was sequenced was blood, either unsorted or a sorted T cell fraction (not recorded which). The source is a male donor with ankylosing spondylitis or in good health (not recorded which). The chain combines TRBV29-1 with TRBJ2-2; 9 bases match TRBD2. The chain's CDR3 is CSVASLAGPGTGELFF. Here the CDR3 DNA reads TGCAGCGTTGCGAGTCTAGCGGGACCCGGTACCGGGGAGCTGTTTTTT.